This paragraph reports one T cell receptor (beta chain). The data are from a study of long-term antiretroviral therapy in people with HIV. The assay, immunoSEQ v3.0, was run at survey level. It was 40,000-50,000 T-cell genomes per sample that sequencing targeted. Measured with immunoSEQ multiplex PCR; TCRdb has only the in-frame clones, and not every one. The sample has approximately 31,000 clones, 70% to 90% seen once. The receptor was derived from a man between 18 and 29 years old with HIV. The source material was unsorted PBMCs, sampled 1.1 years after starting antiretroviral therapy.

CDR3 coding DNA: TGTGCCTGGAGAAGGACAGGGTTAACGAGTGAAAAACTGTTTTTT. It specifies CAWRRTGLTSEKLFF. The chain uses TRBV30 and TRBJ1-4; TRBD1 aligns across 8 bases. The CDR3 runs 15 residues. Germline CDR1 reads GTSNPN; CDR2 reads SVGIG (reference sequence). V shed 3 bases, J shed 7 bases, and the junction held 10 bases outside the gene matches.